These 3 T cell receptor beta chains came from one sample sequenced in a study of OX40 agonist ivuxolimab in advanced cancers. Generated by immunoSEQ multiplex PCR, the TCRdb table keeps only in-frame clones and is missing some. This repertoire shows over 50,000 clones, roughly 84% found once; its top ten account for approximately 4.2%. Specimen: CD4+ or CD8+ T cells sorted from blood, collected in a trial of the OX40 agonist ivuxolimab. The receptors originated from an adult with an advanced solid tumor such as melanoma, head and neck, liver or kidney cancer.

This chain uses TRBV7-3 with TRBJ2-7; 7 bases agree with TRBD1. CDR1 SGHTA and CDR2 FQGTGA come from the germline V gene. Trimming took 2 bases from V and 7 from J; bases not matched to a gene: 5. The CDR3 length is 13 residues. The CDR3 DNA is TGTGCCAGCAGCTTACAGGGGGACGTTGAGCAGTACTTC. It specifies CASSLQGDVEQYF.

V usage is TRBV19 and J usage is TRBJ2-5; 12 bases fit TRBD2. V lost 4 bases and J lost 3; bases outside the gene matches: 12. The CDR3 sequence is 18 residues long. The germline gives CDR1 LNHDA, CDR2 SQIVND (reference sequence). CDR3 bases: TGTGCCAGTAGTAAGGTCCTAGCGGGAGGGAGTATGGAAGAGACCCAGTACTTC. Translated, it gives CASSKVLAGGSMEETQYF.

The chain joins TRBV29-1 to TRBJ1-1, with D unresolved. Trimming took off 6 bases at V and 7 bases at J, with 9 bases between the two ends. The CDR3 runs 10 residues. Germline loops: CDR1 SQVTM, CDR2 ANQGSEA. The CDR3 region is CSVADIEAFF. CDR3 in DNA: TGCAGCGTCGCCGACATTGAAGCTTTCTTT.